This T cell receptor (beta chain) appears in the sequencing data of a study of shared T cell receptors in the human thymus. V gave up 3 bases and J gave up 2 bases; unmatched junction bases: 11. Per the germline V gene, CDR1 is LNHNV and CDR2 is YYDKDF (reference sequence). CDR3 length: 17 residues. Libraries were prepared by immunoSEQ multiplex PCR; TCRdb keeps only in-frame clonotypes and omits some of them. The data contain about 710,000 clones, about 87% of them singletons. This same sample was also taken into another study, of human thymus T cells. That paper notes: Thymic and blood repertoires appeared to carry a bias in their V and J gene usage.

The receptor's source is a boy younger than two with a congenital heart defect. The rearrangement uses TRBV15 and TRBJ2-5; 8 positions match TRBD1. The sample comprised thymocytes. CDR3 DNA sequence: TGTGCCACCAGCAGGGAACCTGGACAGGGCCTACAAGAGACCCAGTACTTC. Protein sequence: CATSREPGQGLQETQYF.